The entry that follows covers one T cell receptor (beta chain) sequence. Measured with immunoSEQ multiplex PCR; TCRdb has only the in-frame clones, and not every one. The sample includes 45,000 to 55,000 clones, approximately 79% seen only once; the top ten take under 3.5%. This entry is derived from a study of radiotherapy plus CTLA-4 blockade in lung cancer. Study summary: Overall, 15% to 20% of patients showed an objective response, while 31% attained disease control.

V gave up 2 bases and J gave up 8 bases; unmatched junction bases: 9. Germline CDR1 reads SGHTA; CDR2 reads FQGNSA. The length of the CDR3 is 16 residues. This chain joins TRBV7-2 and TRBJ1-4; 9 bases fit TRBD1. The clonotype originates from a human donor with non-small cell lung cancer who had a partial response to radiotherapy plus ipilimumab. Material: peripheral blood, obtained from a patient treated with radiotherapy plus ipilimumab. CDR3 DNA sequence: TGTGCCAGCAGCTTACTATTACAGGGGGCGGAGGAAAAACTGTTTTTT. This codes for CASSLLLQGAEEKLFF.